Included here is one T cell receptor beta chain sequence, with context. This clonotype has at least ten counts. Its antigen specificity is not known. No base quality information exists; no much larger clone differs at one position. Without any cell sorting, total RNA and DNA were extracted together from roughly 21-30 mg of bulk tissue using the AllPrep DNA/RNA mini kit. Surgical resection was performed in China between late 2015 and early 2016 on about 5 patients with histopathologically diagnosed primary liver carcinoma. Chronic HBV infection was present in the patients, and the patients were treatment-naive at sampling. Each tumor was sampled at five spatially separated regions: the tumor centre plus the superior, inferior, left-lateral and right-lateral poles. More than 90% viable tumor cells were found by histology in every tumor sample. Fresh tumor and adjacent tissue pieces were bisected, with one half stored in RNAlater at -80 degrees C and the other half sent for histology.

The V end loses 3 bases and the J end loses 6 bases, and a stretch of 5 bases separates them. The germline V gene yields KGHDR for CDR1 and SFDVKD for CDR2. The CDR3 starts with the cysteine, ends with the phenylalanine, and has 11 residues. CDR3 DNA only is kept here, 33 bases in frame from base 1. This record comes from a study of tumor-infiltrating lymphocytes in primary liver carcinoma (TCRdb year 2017). Regarding the complete study: Of the five patients (three men and two women, aged 30 to 69 years), four had hepatocellular carcinoma and one had combined HCC and intrahepatic cholangiocarcinoma. The tumors of the five patients were staged as T1-T3 N0M0, with maximum diameters ranging from about 4 to 10 cm. Each sample produced about 3.5 to 8 million productive TCRbeta reads, and read depth showed no significant difference between tissue types. The study combined TCRbeta repertoire sequencing, expression microarrays and whole-exome sequencing across five regions of each liver tumor, with adjacent normal tissue and blood. A total of approximately 35 specimens from 5 patients underwent TCRbeta repertoire sequencing, comprising some 25 tumor regions, 5 adjacent noncancerous liver tissues and 5 peripheral blood samples. To link TCRbeta repertoire diversity to the local molecular phenotype, the approximately 23 tumor region samples were profiled with Agilent mRNA microarrays. Technical replicate repertoires showed high reproducibility, with mean shared-clone rates roughly 0.89 and correlation coefficients above 0.95.

Using a constant-region primer and ProtoScript II reverse transcriptase, TCRbeta-specific cDNA was reverse-transcribed from approximately 0.55 ug total RNA. TCRbeta libraries were built with three nested multiplex PCR rounds, a slightly modified ARM-PCR procedure. Multiplex TRBV1-TRBV30 forward primers and a Cbeta reverse primer were used in the first two PCR rounds, each of which was run for roughly 10 cycles. Sample barcodes and Illumina adapters were added in a final 25-cycle PCR with Deep VentR polymerase. Before sequencing, amplicons of 200-500 bp were gel-purified using a QIAquick gel extraction kit. An Illumina HiSeq 2500 was used to sequence the TCRbeta amplicons with 250-bp paired-end reads. From the authors' description of their analysis: Trimmomatic v0.33 was used to quality-trim the reads, and FLASH v1.2.11 was used to merge paired reads so that full CDR3 sequences could be recovered. V, D and J germline segments were assigned to the rearranged TCRbeta sequences by MiGEC v1.2.1b. Clonotype statistics and Shannon-Wiener diversity indices were computed with VDJtools v1.0.0. To reduce sampling bias, subsequent analyses other than the diversity analysis used only the 250 most abundant clonotypes in each sample. TCRdb itself trimmed the public reads at Q25 with fastp, ran MiXCR and retained productive beta chains. CDR3 protein sequences are deduplicated, and each keeps its most common genes and DNA. These V and J calls rely on TCRdb rather than the paper's analysis. The sample profile shows roughly 100,000 distinct CDR3 sequences; roughly 80% of them were found once. 15% to 25% of the sample belongs to the ten largest clones.

Beyond this particular receptor, the publication reports: Repertoire overlap was higher between tumor regions (mean about 35%) than tumor-adjacent (approximately 17%) or tumor-blood (14%) pairs, consistent with antigen-driven expansion. The top 250 clones accounted for a significantly greater share of the repertoire in tumors than in blood (p = 0.039). Comparison of CD4+ and CD8+ T cell repertoires was precluded by the use of bulk unsorted samples. The study included only five patients, and the authors note findings should be validated in a larger study. Because only the TCR beta chain was sequenced and unpaired alpha chains were not captured, true repertoire diversity is likely underestimated. Only about 7.5-25% of top clones were present in all five regions of a tumor, suggesting spatial heterogeneity of tumor-infiltrating T cells.

The rearrangement combines TRBV24-1 with TRBJ2-7; the D gene is tentatively TRBD1 or TRBD2, each matching 5 bases. Input material: liver tumor tissue from sampling region 3. This specimen's cell subset or site label, per the study, means: tumor region T3, left-lateral pole. The TCR originated in a middle-aged man with primary liver carcinoma and hepatitis B virus infection. The CDR3 sequence is CATSDGGEQYF. In nucleotide form, the sequence is TGTGCCACCAGTGATGGGGGCGAGCAGTACTTC.